These T cell receptor beta chains were read from a single sample in a study of OX40 agonist ivuxolimab in advanced cancers. The method was immunoSEQ multiplex PCR; TCRdb's version includes in-frame clones alone and lacks a portion of them. The data contain some 85,000 clones, roughly nine tenths of them seen just once; the ten biggest clones take up roughly 2.1%. This specimen consisted of CD4+ or CD8+ T cells sorted from blood, obtained in a trial of the OX40 agonist ivuxolimab. Source of these receptors: an adult with an advanced solid tumor such as melanoma, head and neck, liver or kidney cancer. Both conserved end residues are part of each CDR3. A D gene is named only where the DNA matches it firmly. The size entry is marked missing in some rows and otherwise reads once, few, many or a size class.

NA	TRBV2	NA	TRBJ1-6	CASRGTSYNSPLHF	TGTGCCAGTAGGGGGACATCCTATAATTCACCCCTCCACTTT
TRBD1	TRBV2	NA	TRBJ1-2	CASREGQSNYGYTF	TGTGCCAGCAGGGAGGGACAGTCTAACTATGGCTACACCTTC
TRBD1	TRBV28	NA	TRBJ2-7	CASSDPRTGGLSYEQYF	TGTGCCAGCAGCGATCCTCGGACAGGGGGCCTCTCCTACGAGCAGTACTTC
NA	TRBV7-2	NA	TRBJ2-5	CASTNSPGPQGTQYF	TGTGCCAGCACCAATTCGCCAGGGCCCCAAGGGACCCAGTACTTC
NA	TRBV2	NA	TRBJ2-5	CASIGGQETQYF	TGTGCCAGCATCGGCGGACAAGAGACCCAGTACTTC
TRBD1	TRBV5-4	NA	TRBJ1-2	CASSNGPTGAGYGYTF	TGTGCCAGCAGCAATGGTCCGACAGGGGCGGGCTATGGCTACACCTTC
NA	TRBV28	NA	TRBJ1-3	CASRSHSGNTIYF	TGTGCCAGCAGGAGTCACTCTGGAAACACCATATATTTT
TRBD1	TRBV6-5	NA	TRBJ1-6	CASSYLDRGASPLHF	TGTGCCAGCAGTTACCTAGACAGGGGGGCTTCACCCCTCCACTTT
TRBD1	TRBV5-1	NA	TRBJ1-6	CASSFGQAGSSPLHF	TGCGCCAGCAGCTTTGGACAGGCCGGGAGTTCACCCCTCCACTTT
NA	TRBV12-2	NA	TRBJ1-5	CASRFPGRRDRDQPQHF	TGTGCAAGTCGCTTTCCGGGTAGGCGGGACAGGGATCAGCCCCAGCATTTT
TRBD2	TRBV18	NA	TRBJ2-1	CASSLRKAAGAGGNEQFF	TGTGCCAGCTCCCTAAGAAAGGCAGCGGGAGCAGGAGGGAATGAGCAGTTCTTC
TRBD1	TRBV28	NA	TRBJ2-1	CASHGQVSYNEQFF	TGTGCCAGCCACGGACAGGTTTCCTACAATGAGCAGTTCTTC
TRBD2	TRBV4-2	once	TRBJ2-7	CASSQDRSGSSSSYEQYF	TGTGCCAGCAGCCAAGATAGGAGCGGGAGCTCCAGCTCCTACGAGCAGTACTTC
NA	TRBV10-3	NA	TRBJ1-2	CAISDPQVGQGGGYTF	TGTGCCATCAGTGACCCACAGGTGGGGCAGGGCGGAGGCTACACCTTC
NA	TRBV7-3	once	TRBJ2-3	CASSPRLADTQYF	TGTGCCAGCAGCCCGAGACTAGCAGATACGCAGTATTTT
TRBD1	TRBV7-9	NA	TRBJ2-7	CASSWGQGTHEQYF	TGTGCCAGCAGCTGGGGACAGGGTACGCACGAGCAGTACTTC
NA	TRBV6-1	NA	TRBJ1-2	CASSEGRANYGYTF	TGTGCCAGCAGTGAAGGCAGAGCTAACTATGGCTACACCTTC
NA	TRBV4-2	NA	TRBJ2-1	CASSRVAEVYNEQFF	TGTGCCAGCAGCAGGGTAGCGGAGGTCTACAATGAGCAGTTCTTC
NA	TRBV6-4	NA	TRBJ2-5	CASILPEIQETQYF	TGTGCCAGCATCTTGCCAGAGATACAAGAGACCCAGTACTTC
NA	TRBV5-1	NA	TRBJ2-7	CASSSSSPGEQYF	TGCGCCAGCAGCTCTAGCTCCCCGGGGGAGCAGTACTTC
NA	TRBV5-1	NA	TRBJ1-2	CASSLGHPIDGYTF	TGCGCCAGCAGCCTCGGGCACCCCATTGATGGCTACACCTTC
TRBD2	TRBV19	NA	TRBJ2-1	CASSMPSGKYEQFF	TGTGCCAGTAGTATGCCTAGCGGGAAATATGAGCAGTTCTTC
NA	TRBV5-8	NA	TRBJ1-3	CASSLGPGNTIYF	TGTGCCAGCAGCTTAGGGCCTGGAAACACCATATATTTT
TRBD1	TRBV19	NA	TRBJ2-6	CASRPRGQGAPGANVLTF	TGTGCCAGTAGGCCCAGAGGACAGGGGGCGCCTGGGGCCAACGTCCTGACTTTC
NA	TRBV18	NA	TRBJ2-5	CASSPPHRVKETQYF	TGTGCCAGCTCACCCCCGCACAGGGTCAAAGAGACCCAGTACTTC
NA	TRBV11-3	NA	TRBJ1-3	CASSFSGSGNTIYF	TGTGCCAGCAGCTTTTCCGGCTCTGGAAACACCATATATTTT
NA	TRBV10-2	NA	TRBJ1-5	CASSEEAQPQHF	TGCGCCAGCAGTGAAGAAGCTCAGCCCCAGCATTTT
NA	TRBV6-5	NA	TRBJ1-5	CATRGVLGNQPQHF	TGTGCCACTAGAGGGGTTCTTGGCAATCAGCCCCAGCATTTT
NA	TRBV6-6	once	TRBJ1-5	CASRKEGSSNQPQHF	TGTGCCAGCAGGAAGGAGGGGAGCTCCAATCAGCCCCAGCATTTT
NA	TRBV21-1	NA	TRBJ2-5	CASSKGFPGGETQYF	TGTGCCAGCAGCAAAGGTTTTCCGGGGGGAGAGACCCAGTACTTC
NA	TRBV7-9	NA	TRBJ2-7	CASSSPPGPIHF	TGTGCCAGCAGCTCCCCCCCGGGACCCATTCACTTC
NA	TRBV25-1	NA	TRBJ1-4	CASSESTVARTNEKLFF	TGTGCCAGCAGTGAATCGACAGTAGCTAGGACTAATGAAAAACTGTTTTTT
NA	TRBV2	NA	TRBJ1-2	CASSGLTDYRYTF	TGTGCCAGCAGTGGGTTGACGGATTATCGCTACACCTTC
TRBD2	TRBV28	NA	TRBJ2-1	CASSPAGTSGAYNEQFF	TGTGCCAGCAGTCCAGCCGGGACTAGCGGGGCTTACAATGAGCAGTTCTTC
NA	TRBV5-1	NA	TRBJ2-2	CASRPDNTGELFF	TGCGCCAGCAGACCCGATAACACCGGGGAGCTGTTTTTT
TRBD1	TRBV28	NA	TRBJ2-1	CASSSPGGGLNEQFF	TGTGCCAGCAGTTCTCCAGGGGGCGGGCTCAATGAGCAGTTCTTC